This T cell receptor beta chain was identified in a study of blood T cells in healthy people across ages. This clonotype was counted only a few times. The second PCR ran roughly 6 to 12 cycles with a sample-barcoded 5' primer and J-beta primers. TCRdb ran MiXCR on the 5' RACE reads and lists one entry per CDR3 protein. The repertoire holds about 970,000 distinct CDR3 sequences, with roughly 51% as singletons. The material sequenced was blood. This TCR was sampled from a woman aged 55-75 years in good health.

The CDR3 DNA is TGTGCCTGGAGAGCAGGGACAGGTCAATCTGGGGCCAACGTCCTGACTTTC. This sequence encodes CAWRAGTGQSGANVLTF. V usage is TRBV30 and J usage is TRBJ2-6, with TRBD1 matching 8 bases. CDR3 size: 17 residues. J gave up 1 base and V 3 bases, and 8 bases lay outside the gene matches. Per germline, CDR1 GTSNPN and CDR2 SVGIG (reference sequence). Full variable domain (rest looked up from reference TRBV30 and TRBJ2-6): SQTIHQWPATLVQPVGSPLSLECTVEGTSNPNLYWYRQAAGRGLQLLFYSVGIGQISSEVPQNLSASRPQDRQFILSSKKLLLSDSGFYLCAWRAGTGQSGANVLTFGAGSRLTVL.